Shown below are 14 T cell receptor beta chains from a single sample sequenced in a study of cytomegalovirus exposure and HLA in healthy donors (dated by TCRdb to 2017 to 2019). Library construction relied on the immunoSEQ multiplex PCR assay. For the multiplex PCR, a mixture combining 60 forward primers for TCR Vbeta segments and 13 reverse primers for TCR Jbeta segments was used. This immuneACCESS table, as held by TCRdb, lists in-frame sequences with V and J called but not all clones. Of the missing ones, under half trace to an unresolved V gene in checked studies; the others have no known cause. The sample table lists around 130,000 clones, 70% to 80% of them with a count of one. The ten most abundant clones make up around 2% of the sample. The sequenced sample was PBMCs. All receptors come from a woman in her 50s in good health and CMV-seronegative.

This chain joins TRBV6-4 and TRBJ2-6; a weak D match, TRBD1 (5 bases). Trimming pared 6 bases from V and 0 bases from J, leaving 12 bases between. This CDR3 is 16 amino acids long. CDR1 and CDR2 (germline): MRHNA, SNTAGT. In DNA form, the CDR3 reads TGTGCCAGCAGCGCACCAGGGCCCTCTGGGGCCAACGTCCTGACTTTC. This encodes CASSAPGPSGANVLTF.

The genes are TRBV5-6 and TRBJ2-3; 7 bases agree with TRBD2. V trimming: 1 base; J trimming: 2 bases; junction bases outside the gene matches: 7. The germline V gene has CDR1 SGHDT and CDR2 YYEEEE. This CDR3 has 16 residues. The CDR3 nucleotides read TGTGCCAGCAGCTTGTACGGCGGGAGAGCCACAGATACGCAGTATTTT. This codes for CASSLYGGRATDTQYF. The full variable domain, completed using reference TRBV5-6 and TRBJ2-3, is DAGVTQSPTHLIKTRGQQVTLRCSPKSGHDTVSWYQQALGQGPQFIFQYYEEEERQRGNFPDRFSGHQFPNYSSELNVNALLLGDSALYLCASSLYGGRATDTQYFGPGTRLTVL.

This chain connects TRBV5-6 to TRBJ2-7; 7 nucleotides agree with TRBD2. Trimming cost V 7 bases and J 7 bases; bases outside gene matches: 14. The germline CDR1 and CDR2 sequences are SGHDT and YYEEEE. The CDR3 has 14 amino acids. The CDR3 sequence is CASGLSGALREQYV. The CDR3 nucleotides are TGTGCCAGCGGGCTGAGCGGGGCCCTAAGGGAGCAGTACGTC.

The chain carries TRBV19 and TRBJ1-4; D is unresolved. The V gene's germline CDR1 is LNHDA and CDR2 SQIVND (reference sequence). The CDR3 covers 14 residues. Trimming cost V 3 bases and J 5 bases, with 10 bases left between them. In DNA, the CDR3 is TGTGCCAGTAGTATGGCAACATTAAATGAAAAACTGTTTTTT. It translates to CASSMATLNEKLFF.

The V gene is TRBV10-1, the J gene TRBJ1-1, with 11 bases matching TRBD1. Germline CDR1 WNHNN, CDR2 SYGVQD (reference sequence). Trimming cost V 2 bases and J 3 bases; bases outside gene matches: 5. The CDR3 covers 16 residues. CDR3 DNA sequence: TGCGCCAGCAGTGAGAGACCGGGACAGGGGGACACTGAAGCTTTCTTT. This codes for CASSERPGQGDTEAFF.

CDR3 region: CASSPWTDTNYGYTF. The CDR3 nucleotides are TGTGCCAGCTCACCCTGGACAGACACAAACTATGGCTACACCTTC. The J gene is TRBJ1-2, the V gene TRBV18; possible D gene TRBD1, 6 bases. This CDR3 is built from 15 residues. Per the germline V gene, CDR1 is KGHSH and CDR2 is LQKENI. V dropped 3 bases and J dropped 2 bases, with 13 bases sitting between them.

This clone was seen just once. The rearrangement joins TRBV30 to TRBJ2-2; 8 bases line up with TRBD1. CDR3 length equals 14 residues. Germline V gene data show CDR1 as GTSNPN and CDR2 as SVGIG (reference sequence). V was pared by 2 bases and J by 7 bases, with 6 bases of the junction left unmatched. The CDR3 protein is CAWSSQGGSGELFF. The CDR3 DNA sequence: TGTGCCTGGAGTTCACAGGGGGGTAGCGGGGAGCTGTTTTTT.

This clone was found once. This chain connects TRBV6-1 to TRBJ2-1; 9 bases map to TRBD1. The V segment lost 5 bases and the J segment 4 bases; nucleotides outside the gene matches: 6. In germline, CDR1 is MNHNS, CDR2 SASEGT. The CDR3 extends over 15 amino acids. The CDR3 is CASSPGTGRYNEQFF. CDR3 in DNA: TGTGCCAGCAGTCCCGGGACAGGGAGGTACAATGAGCAGTTCTTC.

V is TRBV7-2 and J is TRBJ2-1; 8 nucleotides match TRBD2. CDR3 length: 15 amino acids. Germline V gene data show CDR1 as SGHTA and CDR2 as FQGNSA. V lost 3 bases to trimming and J lost 5 bases; unmatched junction nucleotides: 6. The CDR3 DNA follows: TGTGCCAGCAGCTTTTTACTAGCGGTGAACAATGAGCAGTTCTTC. Translating gives CASSFLLAVNNEQFF.

The chain combines TRBV6-1 with TRBJ2-3; D possibly corresponds to TRBD2 (5 bases). The CDR3 runs 14 residues. V was clipped by 10 bases and J by 0 bases, with 14 bases between them. Germline CDR1 and CDR2: MNHNS and SASEGT. The CDR3 sequence is CATQRGASTDTQYF. CDR3 bases: TGTGCCACCCAACGGGGAGCTAGCACAGATACGCAGTATTTT.

The chain links TRBV7-9 to TRBJ1-3; unclear D gene. The germline V gene encodes CDR1 SEHNR and CDR2 FQNEAQ (reference sequence). CDR3 length equals 13 residues. With 5 bases removed from V and 3 bases from J, the gap between germline ends came to 8 bases. For the CDR3, the DNA is TGTGCCAGCAGCCCCCGTCTTGGAAACACCATATATTTT. The encoded protein is CASSPRLGNTIYF.

This clone appeared a few times. J is TRBJ2-3 and V is TRBV7-9, with D possibly being TRBD2 (6 bases). Germline assignment: CDR1 SEHNR and CDR2 FQNEAQ (reference sequence). Between the trimmed V and J ends, which lost 6 bases and 6 bases, there was a span of 13 bases. The CDR3 consists of 13 residues. The CDR3 nucleotides are TGTGCCAGCAGTCCCCCTAGCGAGGATACGCAGTATTTT. Residues: CASSPPSEDTQYF.

The chain is built from TRBV7-6 and TRBJ2-7; 10 bases fit TRBD2. CDR1 is SGHVS and CDR2 is FNYEAQ in the germline V gene. V dropped 2 bases and J dropped 0; count of bases not matched to a gene: 4. This CDR3 is 16 amino acids long. The CDR3 region is CASSLTGTSDSYEQYF. CDR3 in DNA: TGTGCCAGCAGCTTAACCGGGACTAGCGACTCCTACGAGCAGTACTTC.

This clone occurred once. This sequence joins TRBV2 and TRBJ2-3; TRBD1 aligns across 10 bases. The CDR3 spans 14 residues. Germline values: CDR1 SNHLY, CDR2 FYNNEI. J lost 4 bases, V lost 6 bases, and 4 bases had no gene match. CDR3 sequence (DNA): TGTGCCAGCAGGCCAGGACAGGGGGCAGATACGCAGTATTTT. Its translation: CASRPGQGADTQYF.